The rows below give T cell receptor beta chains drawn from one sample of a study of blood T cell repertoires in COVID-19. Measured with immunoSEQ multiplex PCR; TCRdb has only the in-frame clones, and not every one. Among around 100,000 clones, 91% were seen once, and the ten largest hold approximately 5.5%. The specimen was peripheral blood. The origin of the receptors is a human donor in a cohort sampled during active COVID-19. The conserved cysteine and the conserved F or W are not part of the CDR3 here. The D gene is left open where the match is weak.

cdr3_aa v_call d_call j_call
ASSQEVSYTDTQY TRBV4-3 . TRBJ2-3
ASSLGTGAPYEQY TRBV11-2 TRBD1 TRBJ2-7
ASSQDMASTYEQY TRBV14 . TRBJ2-7
ASSVAGTNTEAF TRBV6-1 . TRBJ1-1
SASRQGNNQPQH TRBV20-1 TRBD1 TRBJ1-5
ASSLAYLKDSYGYT TRBV5-4 . TRBJ1-2
ASSLRLDYTGELF TRBV7-2 . TRBJ2-2
ASNLAGISYEQY TRBV5-8 TRBD2 TRBJ2-7
ASSFLLKGGAGNTIY TRBV7-2 . TRBJ1-3
ASSFGQRETQY TRBV5-4 . TRBJ2-5